This T cell receptor beta chain was sequenced during a study of T cells after yellow fever vaccination. Per germline, CDR1 SQVTM and CDR2 ANQGSEA. Trimming pared 7 bases from V and 4 bases from J, leaving 13 bases between. The CDR3 has 13 residues. MiXCR, run by TCRdb on the 5' RACE reads, gives a single entry per CDR3 protein. In the table there are 300,000 to 350,000 distinct CDR3 sequences, roughly 8.3% of which are singletons. The material sequenced was PBMCs, taken 45 days after the first yellow fever vaccination. This rearrangement joins TRBV29-1 to TRBJ1-4; D is perhaps TRBD1 (5 bases). The TCR originated in a man between 18 and 35 years old who received the YFV17D yellow fever vaccine. The CDR3 sequence is CSGYDSFNEKLFF. Here the CDR3 DNA reads TGCAGCGGGTATGACAGTTTTAATGAAAAACTGTTTTTT.